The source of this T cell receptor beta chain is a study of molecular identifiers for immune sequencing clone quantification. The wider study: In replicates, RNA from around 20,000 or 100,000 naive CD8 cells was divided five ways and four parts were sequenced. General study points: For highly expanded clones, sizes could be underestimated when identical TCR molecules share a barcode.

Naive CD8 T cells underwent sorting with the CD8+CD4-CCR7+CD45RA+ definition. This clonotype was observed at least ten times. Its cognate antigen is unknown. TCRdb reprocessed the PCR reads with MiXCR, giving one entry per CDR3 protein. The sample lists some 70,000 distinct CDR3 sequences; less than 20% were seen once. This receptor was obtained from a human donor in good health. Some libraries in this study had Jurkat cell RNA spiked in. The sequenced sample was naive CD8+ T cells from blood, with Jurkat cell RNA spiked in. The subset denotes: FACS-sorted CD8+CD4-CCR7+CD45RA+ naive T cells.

CDR3 loop: CASSPPPGQEEFYGYTF. The CDR3 region has the DNA TGTGCCAGCAGCCCCCCCCCCGGACAGGAGGAGTTCTATGGCTACACCTTC. The rearrangement links TRBV4-2 to TRBJ1-2; TRBD1 matches 7 bases. Trimming took 4 bases from V and 4 from J; bases not matched to a gene: 15. This CDR3 is 17 amino acids long. The germline gives CDR1 LGHNA, CDR2 YNFKEQ.